What follows are 16 T cell receptor beta chains derived from one specimen sequenced in a study of cytomegalovirus exposure and HLA in healthy donors. The primer mix had 60 Vbeta and 13 Jbeta primers. Produced via immunoSEQ multiplex PCR; TCRdb's table is partial and in-frame only. The top ten clones hold about 13% of a sample with more than 95,000 clones, around 76% of them seen once. Material: PBMCs. The receptors were gathered from a woman aged 60-75 years in good health and CMV-seropositive.

The chain carries TRBV7-3 and TRBJ2-1, with 7 bases aligning to TRBD2. V trimming: 2 bases; J trimming: 1 base; junction bases outside the gene matches: 8. The germline V gene encodes CDR1 SGHTA and CDR2 FQGTGA. The CDR3 has 17 residues. For the CDR3, the DNA is TGTGCCAGCAGCTTAGGCGGGGGAACCTCTTCCTACAATGAGCAGTTCTTC. Its protein product is CASSLGGGTSSYNEQFF.

This clone has a single count. The chain recombines TRBV5-1 with TRBJ2-5; 11 nucleotides line up with TRBD2. The CDR3 sequence is 15 residues long. J gave up 5 bases and V 4 bases, and 7 bases lay outside the gene matches. In germline, CDR1 is SGHRS, CDR2 YFSETQ. The CDR3 loop is CASSDLAGGMETQYF. CDR3 DNA sequence: TGCGCCAGCAGCGACCTAGCGGGAGGCATGGAGACCCAGTACTTC.

The sample holds a few counts of this clone. The V call is TRBV7-3, the J call TRBJ2-7; TRBD2 is a possible D gene (5 bases). V was pared by 2 bases and J by 4 bases, with 15 bases between. Looked up from germline, CDR1 is SGHTA and CDR2 is FQGTGA. The CDR3 spans 15 residues. In DNA, the CDR3 is TGTGCCAGCAGCTTATTTGGAGGCAGAGCATACGAGCAGTACTTC. This codes for CASSLFGGRAYEQYF.

With regard to this clone: The sample holds other DNA sequences that translate to the same CDR3. The chain employs TRBV19 and TRBJ2-6, with 10 bases matching TRBD1. Germline values: CDR1 LNHDA, CDR2 SQIVND (reference sequence). Germline trimming cut 7 bases from V and 2 bases from J; bases unmatched to any gene: 11. The CDR3 totals 18 residues. The CDR3 nucleotides are TGTGCCAGTATTCGAGAGGGACAGGGGTTCCCTGGGGCCAACGTCCTGACTTTC. It yields the protein CASIREGQGFPGANVLTF.

This chain joins TRBV7-7 and TRBJ2-7; 11 bases fit TRBD2. The germline V gene has CDR1 SSHAT and CDR2 FNYEAQ (reference sequence). The CDR3 covers 15 residues. V dropped 5 bases and J dropped 5; count of bases not matched to a gene: 8. The CDR3 here is CASSPVAGGPHEQYF. CDR3 DNA sequence: TGTGCCAGCAGCCCCGTAGCGGGAGGGCCTCACGAGCAGTACTTC.

The chain joins TRBV19 to TRBJ1-4; no clear D gene. CDR1 and CDR2 from the germline V gene are LNHDA and SQIVND (reference sequence). V was shortened by 7 bases and J by 0 bases, with 15 bases between the two germline ends. CDR3 length equals 16 residues. CDR3 residues: CASTRGSGATNEKLFF. As DNA, the CDR3 is TGTGCCAGTACTCGGGGTTCCGGCGCAACTAATGAAAAACTGTTTTTT.

The V gene is TRBV7-9, the J gene TRBJ2-1; the D gene is possibly TRBD1 (6 bases). This CDR3 has 14 amino acids. Deletions cut 1 base from V and 4 bases from J, with 8 bases between. In germline, CDR1 is SEHNR, CDR2 FQNEAQ (reference sequence). As DNA, the CDR3 is TGTGCCAGCAGCTTAGAGCAGGGGTACAATGAGCAGTTCTTC. It codes for CASSLEQGYNEQFF.

This chain links TRBV18 with TRBJ2-1; 8 bases agree with TRBD2. The V gene end was trimmed by 3 bases and the J gene end by 9 bases; junction bases not matched to a gene: 10. Germline V gives CDR1 KGHSH, CDR2 LQKENI. The CDR3 runs to 15 residues. DNA of the CDR3: TGTGCCAGCTCACCGGCCGAGGGACTAGGAACTGAGCAGTTCTTC. Translating it yields CASSPAEGLGTEQFF.

J is TRBJ1-2 and V is TRBV11-2, with no clear D. V gave up 5 bases and J gave up 0 bases, with 19 bases separating them. Germline CDR1 and CDR2: SGHAT and FQNNGV. This CDR3 region has 17 residues. The CDR3 nucleotides are TGTGCCAGCAGCCCCCAAATTACTGCGGTTGCTAACTATGGCTACACCTTC. Encoded protein: CASSPQITAVANYGYTF.

The J gene is TRBJ2-7, the V gene TRBV19, with D perhaps matching TRBD1 (6 bases). CDR3 length equals 14 residues. The V gene lost 7 bases and the J gene lost 5 bases, with 18 bases spanning the gap. CDR1 LNHDA and CDR2 SQIVND come from the germline V gene (reference sequence). The CDR3 DNA sequence: TGTGCCAGTACCGATAGATGGACAGACCACGAGCAGTACTTC. Amino acid sequence: CASTDRWTDHEQYF.

The chain couples TRBV7-2 to TRBJ2-4, with 8 positions matching TRBD1. After removal of 1 base from V and 1 base from J, the junction contained 12 bases not matched to a gene. Germline V gene lookup returns CDR1 SGHTA and CDR2 FQGNSA. The CDR3 is 19 residues long. CDR3 in amino acids: CASSLVGPGQAGAKNIQYF. DNA of the CDR3: TGTGCCAGCAGCTTAGTTGGGCCGGGACAGGCGGGGGCCAAAAACATTCAGTACTTC.

The chain joins TRBV27 to TRBJ2-1; tentative D call: TRBD2 (6 bases). Germline V gives CDR1 MNHEY, CDR2 SMNVEV (reference sequence). The CDR3 is 15 amino acids. The V and J ends lost 4 bases and 0 bases respectively, with 10 bases between them. In nucleotides, the CDR3 is TGTGCCAGCAGTTCGGGACTTAGCTCCTACAATGAGCAGTTCTTC. Protein: CASSSGLSSYNEQFF.

In this sample, this clone turned up once. This specimen includes other DNA sequences encoding the same CDR3. The CDR3 nucleotides are TGTGCCAGCAGTTACGCGGGAGCAAGGGCTGGCTACACCTTC. The encoded protein is CASSYAGARAGYTF. The chain employs TRBV6-5 and TRBJ1-2; D uncertain. V shed 2 bases and J shed 7 bases, with 14 bases lying between them. The length of the CDR3 is 14 residues. CDR1 and CDR2 from the germline V gene are MNHEY and SVGAGI.

The gene calls are TRBV7-7 and TRBJ2-7; 7 positions match TRBD1. The germline gives CDR1 SSHAT, CDR2 FNYEAQ (reference sequence). This CDR3 has 14 amino acids. With V trimmed by 5 bases and J by 0 bases, 4 bases remained unmatched. The CDR3 region has the DNA TGTGCCAGCAGCCCGGACAGGAACTCCTACGAGCAGTACTTC. This sequence encodes CASSPDRNSYEQYF.

This chain uses TRBV28 with TRBJ1-2, with TRBD1 identical over 9 bases. V lost 5 bases, J lost 5 bases, and 12 bases stayed unmatched. The CDR3 covers 16 residues. Germline CDR1 MDHEN, CDR2 SYDVKM. In DNA, the CDR3 is TGTGCCAGCAGTAACGGACAGGGGACTGAGCCGTATGGCTACACCTTC. Its protein product is CASSNGQGTEPYGYTF.

This rearrangement joins TRBV23-1 to TRBJ1-6, with a possible D match to TRBD1 (6 bases). TRBV23-1 is an ORF for which the function is uncertain. The CDR3 is made up of 15 amino acids. V lost 3 bases and J 7 bases, leaving 13 bases between the germline ends. The CDR3 here is CASSHSRDKNSPLHF. The CDR3 DNA follows: TGCGCCAGCAGTCACTCCCGGGACAAGAATTCACCCCTCCACTTT.